Presented here are 10 T cell receptor beta chains from one specimen sequenced in a study of CD8 T cells in Susac syndrome. When the RNA was reverse transcribed, random hexamers were used with an input of roughly 0.5 to 1 ug. TCRdb re-derived calls from the immunoSEQ multiplex PCR reads in MiXCR, one entry per CDR3 protein. The data hold about 120,000 distinct CDR3 sequences, with just over 95% observed a single time. The sequenced material came from CD4+ T cells from PBMCs. These receptors were collected from a human donor with Susac syndrome.

The rearrangement links TRBV7-3 to TRBJ2-2; D is perhaps TRBD1 or TRBD2 (5 bases each). This CDR3 is 15 amino acids long. Germline V gene sequence: CDR1 SGHTA, CDR2 FQGTGA. V was pared by 5 bases and J by 1 base, with 11 bases between. The CDR3 region is CASSPPGRNTGELFF. For the CDR3, the DNA is TGTGCCAGCAGCCCTCCGGGACGGAACACCGGGGAGCTGTTTTTT. The whole variable domain, remainder taken from reference TRBV7-3 and TRBJ2-2, is GAGVSQTPSNKVTEKGKYVELRCDPISGHTALYWYRQSLGQGPEFLIYFQGTGAADDSGLPNDRFFAVRPEGSVSTLKIQRTERGDSAVYLCASSPPGRNTGELFFGEGSRLTVL.

V gene TRBV6-2 or TRBV6-3 combines with J gene TRBJ2-5, with 7 nucleotides matching TRBD1. This CDR3 has 14 amino acids. The junction had 15 bases not matched to a gene; V was cut back by 6 bases and J by 11 bases. Germline V gives CDR1 MNHEY, CDR2 SVGEGT. CDR3 region: CASRPQGDLSGQYF. The DNA of the CDR3 is TGTGCCAGCAGACCCCAGGGGGACCTGTCCGGACAGTACTTC.

The rearrangement uses TRBV30 and TRBJ1-2; D is unclear. The germline gives CDR1 GTSNPN, CDR2 SVGIG (reference sequence). V was cut by 3 bases and J by 0 bases, with 8 bases left in between. The CDR3 is 13 amino acids. CDR3 bases: TGTGCCTGGAGGGACGGAACTAACTATGGCTACACCTTC. It codes for CAWRDGTNYGYTF. The whole variable domain, filled in from reference TRBV30 and TRBJ1-2, reads SQTIHQWPATLVQPVGSPLSLECTVEGTSNPNLYWYRQAAGRGLQLLFYSVGIGQISSEVPQNLSASRPQDRQFILSSKKLLLSDSGFYLCAWRDGTNYGYTFGSGTRLTVV.

The rearrangement links TRBV30 to TRBJ1-1, with 7 bases identical to TRBD1. Germline trimming cut 2 bases from V and 1 base from J; bases unmatched to any gene: 10. The germline gives CDR1 GTSNPN, CDR2 SVGIG (reference sequence). The CDR3 has 16 residues. The CDR3 nucleotides are TGTGCCTGGAGTCGTAGGGGGCGGTTAACGAACACTGAAGCTTTCTTT. Translation gives CAWSRRGRLTNTEAFF.

In DNA, the CDR3 is TGCGCCAGCAGCTTGGACTTTAACACCGGGGAGCTGTTTTTT. Translated: CASSLDFNTGELFF. V and J are TRBV5-1 and TRBJ2-2, with D unresolved. The germline gives CDR1 SGHRS, CDR2 YFSETQ. Deletions cut 0 bases from V and 2 bases from J, with 5 bases between. The CDR3 spans 14 residues.

This chain connects TRBV29-1 to TRBJ2-1; D is unresolved. This CDR3 spans 12 amino acids. V lost 2 bases to trimming and J lost 9 bases, with 11 bases between them. CDR1 is SQVTM, CDR2 ANQGSEA, per germline. The CDR3: CSVELATGEQFF. CDR3 in DNA: TGCAGCGTTGAACTCGCTACCGGTGAGCAGTTCTTC.

The chain links TRBV7-9 to TRBJ2-7; D remains unclear. Trimming took 1 base from V and 1 from J, leaving 14 bases between them. Germline V gene lookup returns CDR1 SEHNR and CDR2 FQNEAQ (reference sequence). CDR3 length: 16 amino acids. The CDR3 nucleotides read TGTGCCAGCAGCTTAGAGGCCTTCGGTTCTTCCTACGAGCAGTACTTC. Amino acid sequence: CASSLEAFGSSYEQYF.

The chain employs TRBV24-1 and TRBJ2-1; 8 bases are shared with TRBD2. The CDR3 has 12 residues. J gave up 13 bases and V 1 base, and 2 bases lay outside the gene matches. Per the germline V gene, CDR1 is KGHDR and CDR2 is SFDVKD. The CDR3 DNA sequence: TGTGCCACCAGTGATTTTGGGACTAGTCAGTTCTTC. Translation gives CATSDFGTSQFF.

The V and J genes are TRBV12-3 or TRBV12-4 and TRBJ2-3; D gene uncertain. This CDR3 is built from 14 residues. V was pared by 5 bases and J by 12 bases, with 21 bases between. The CDR3 DNA reads TGTGCCAGCAGTAAAACTTACATCGGGCCCCTTCAGTATTTT. Protein sequence: CASSKTYIGPLQYF.

This clonotype was seen only once. J is TRBJ2-1 and V is TRBV18; 10 bases fit TRBD2. There are 19 residues in the CDR3. V lost 1 base to trimming and J lost 6 bases; unmatched junction nucleotides: 15. Per germline, CDR1 KGHSH and CDR2 LQKENI. CDR3 nucleotides: TGTGCCAGCTCACCACGGTGGGCTAGCGGGAGAGTAGACCGCAATGAGCAGTTCTTC. The encoded protein is CASSPRWASGRVDRNEQFF.